This TCR beta chain was captured by sequencing in a study of T cells in Graves' hyperthyroidism and ophthalmopathy. Study conclusions and caveats: Patients with ophthalmopathy were separated from those with stable hyperthyroidism by a 13 V-J model. Ophthalmopathy, which appeared later, was predicted by the model a median roughly 6.4 months before onset.

Orbital computed tomography and thyroid ultrasound, together with serum TRAb and thyroxine and clinical symptoms, were used for diagnoses. PBMCs were derived from 9.5 to 10 ml fresh peripheral blood. Of note for this clonotype: Antigen specificity is unknown. Compared with germline, one end of the junction differs, possibly owing to a read error.

Amplified regions were TCR beta CDR3 sequences from RNA transcripts. In the first-round RT-PCR of the TCR CDR3, the HTBI primer set was used. TCRdb re-derived calls from the multiplex PCR reads in MiXCR, one entry per CDR3 protein. This sample has roughly 400,000 distinct CDR3 sequences, with roughly an eighth found just once. The germline V gene encodes CDR1 MDHEN and CDR2 SYDVKM. CDR3 length equals 12 residues. V gene TRBV28 combines with J gene TRBJ1-1; 9 nucleotides agree with TRBD1. Input material: blood. The receptor was derived from a man in his fifties or sixties with Graves' ophthalmopathy. The CDR3 DNA reads TGTGCCAGCAGTTCTACCGGGACAGGGTCCCTCTTT. Translation gives CASSSTGTGSLF.